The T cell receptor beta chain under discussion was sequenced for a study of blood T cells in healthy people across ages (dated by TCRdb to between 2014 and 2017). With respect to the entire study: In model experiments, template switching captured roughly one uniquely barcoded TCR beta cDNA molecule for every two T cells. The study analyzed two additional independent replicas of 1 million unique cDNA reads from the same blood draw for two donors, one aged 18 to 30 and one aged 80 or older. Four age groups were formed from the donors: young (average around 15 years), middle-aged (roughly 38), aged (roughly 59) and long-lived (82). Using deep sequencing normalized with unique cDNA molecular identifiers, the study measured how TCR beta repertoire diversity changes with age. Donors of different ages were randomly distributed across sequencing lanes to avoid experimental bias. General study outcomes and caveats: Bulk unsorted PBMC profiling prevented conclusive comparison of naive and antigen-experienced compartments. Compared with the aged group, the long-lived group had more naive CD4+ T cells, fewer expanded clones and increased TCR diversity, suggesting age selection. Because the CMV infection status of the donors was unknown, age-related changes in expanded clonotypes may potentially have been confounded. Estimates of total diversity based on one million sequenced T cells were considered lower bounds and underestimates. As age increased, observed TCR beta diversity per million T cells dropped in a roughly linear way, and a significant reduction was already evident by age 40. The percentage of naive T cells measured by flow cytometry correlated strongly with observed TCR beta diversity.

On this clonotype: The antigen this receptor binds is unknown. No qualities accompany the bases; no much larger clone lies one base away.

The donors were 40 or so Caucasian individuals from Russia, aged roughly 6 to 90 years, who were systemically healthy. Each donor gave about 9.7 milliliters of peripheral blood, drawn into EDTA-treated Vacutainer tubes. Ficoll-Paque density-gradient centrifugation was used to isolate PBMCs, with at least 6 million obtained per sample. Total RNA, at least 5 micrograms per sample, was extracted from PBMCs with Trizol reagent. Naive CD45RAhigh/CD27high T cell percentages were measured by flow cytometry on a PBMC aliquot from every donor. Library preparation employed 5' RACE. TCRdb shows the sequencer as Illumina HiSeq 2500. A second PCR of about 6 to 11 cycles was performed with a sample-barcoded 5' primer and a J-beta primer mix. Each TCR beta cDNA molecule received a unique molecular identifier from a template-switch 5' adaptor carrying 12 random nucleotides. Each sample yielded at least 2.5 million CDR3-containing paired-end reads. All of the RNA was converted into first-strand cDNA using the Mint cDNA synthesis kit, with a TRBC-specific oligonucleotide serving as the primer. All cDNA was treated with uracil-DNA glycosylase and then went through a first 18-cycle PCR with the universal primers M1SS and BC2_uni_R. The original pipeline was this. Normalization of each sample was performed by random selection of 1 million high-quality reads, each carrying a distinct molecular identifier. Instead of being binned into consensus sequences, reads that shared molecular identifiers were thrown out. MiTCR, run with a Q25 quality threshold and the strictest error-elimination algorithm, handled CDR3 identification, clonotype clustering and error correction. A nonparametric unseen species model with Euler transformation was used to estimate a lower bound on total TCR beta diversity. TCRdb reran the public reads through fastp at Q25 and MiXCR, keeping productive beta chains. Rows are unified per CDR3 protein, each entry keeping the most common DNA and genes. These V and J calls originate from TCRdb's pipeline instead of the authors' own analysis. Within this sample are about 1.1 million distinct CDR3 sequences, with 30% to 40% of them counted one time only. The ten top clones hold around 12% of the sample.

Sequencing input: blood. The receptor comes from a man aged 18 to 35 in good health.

The DNA is as follows: TGTGCCAGCAGCTCCGACTATCAGCCCCAGCATTTT. It translates as CASSSDYQPQHF. This chain joins TRBV7-2 to TRBJ1-5, with the D gene call left open. CDR1 and CDR2 are drawn from the germline V gene: SGHTA, FQGNSA. V is cut by 4 bases and J by 5 bases, and the space between the germline ends is 6 bases. From the cysteine up to the phenylalanine, the CDR3 has a length of 12 residues. The DNA shown is the 36-base CDR3, in frame from base 1.